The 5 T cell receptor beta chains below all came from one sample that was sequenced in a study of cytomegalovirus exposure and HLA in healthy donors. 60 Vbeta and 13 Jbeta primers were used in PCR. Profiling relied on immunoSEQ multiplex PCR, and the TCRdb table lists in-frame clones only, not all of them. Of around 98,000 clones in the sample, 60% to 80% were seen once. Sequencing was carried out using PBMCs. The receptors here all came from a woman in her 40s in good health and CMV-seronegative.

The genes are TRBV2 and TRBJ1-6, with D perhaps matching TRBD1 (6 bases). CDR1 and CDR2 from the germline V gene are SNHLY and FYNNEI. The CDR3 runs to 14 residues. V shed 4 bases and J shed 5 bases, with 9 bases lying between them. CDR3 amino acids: CASSVTGNNSPLHF. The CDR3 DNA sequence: TGTGCCAGCAGTGTAACAGGGAATAATTCACCCCTCCACTTT.

The CDR3 sequence is CASSLAGKIGANVLTF. As DNA, the CDR3 is TGTGCCAGCTCATTGGCAGGGAAGATTGGGGCCAACGTCCTGACTTTC. The rearrangement uses TRBV18 and TRBJ2-6, with D possibly TRBD1 on 5 matching bases. The germline CDR1 and CDR2 sequences are KGHSH and LQKENI. The CDR3 extends over 16 amino acids. V was shortened by 5 bases and J by 3 bases, with 14 bases between the two germline ends.

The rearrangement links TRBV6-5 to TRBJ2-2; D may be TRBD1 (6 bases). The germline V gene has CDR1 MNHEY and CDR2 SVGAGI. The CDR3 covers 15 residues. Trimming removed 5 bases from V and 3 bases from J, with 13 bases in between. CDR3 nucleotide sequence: TGTGCCAGCAGTCCGCAGGGGACGGACACCGGGGAGCTGTTTTTT. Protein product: CASSPQGTDTGELFF.

CDR3 protein: CASSKGQGTEAFF. DNA for the CDR3: TGTGCCAGCAGTAAGGGACAGGGGACTGAAGCTTTCTTT. The chain couples TRBV6-5 to TRBJ1-1; 10 bases fit TRBD1. CDR1 and CDR2 (germline): MNHEY, SVGAGI. The CDR3 is made up of 13 amino acids. The V segment lost 5 bases and the J segment 5 bases; nucleotides outside the gene matches: 2.

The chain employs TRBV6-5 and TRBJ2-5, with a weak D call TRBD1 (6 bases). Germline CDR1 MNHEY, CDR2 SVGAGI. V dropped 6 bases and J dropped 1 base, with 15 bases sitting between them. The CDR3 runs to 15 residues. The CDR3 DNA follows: TGTGCCAGCAGCGCTACCCCGGACAGCCAAGAGACCCAGTACTTC. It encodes CASSATPDSQETQYF.